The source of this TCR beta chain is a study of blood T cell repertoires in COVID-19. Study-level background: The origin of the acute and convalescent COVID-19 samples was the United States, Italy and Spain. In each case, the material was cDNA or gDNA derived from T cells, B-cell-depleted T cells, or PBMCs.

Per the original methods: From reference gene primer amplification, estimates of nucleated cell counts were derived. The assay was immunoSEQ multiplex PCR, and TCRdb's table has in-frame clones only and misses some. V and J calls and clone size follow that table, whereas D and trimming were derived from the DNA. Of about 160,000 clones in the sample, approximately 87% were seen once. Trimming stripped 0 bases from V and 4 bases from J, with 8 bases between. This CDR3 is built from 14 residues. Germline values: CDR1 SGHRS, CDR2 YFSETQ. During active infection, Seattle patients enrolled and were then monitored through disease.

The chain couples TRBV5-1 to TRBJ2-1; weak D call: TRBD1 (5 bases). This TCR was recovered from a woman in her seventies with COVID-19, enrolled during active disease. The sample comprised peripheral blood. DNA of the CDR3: TGCGCCAGCAGCTTGGAGGACATTTACAATGAGCAGTTCTTC. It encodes CASSLEDIYNEQFF.